These 9 T cell receptor beta chains were sequenced from one sample in a study of cytomegalovirus exposure and HLA in healthy donors. The PCR had 60 Vbeta and 13 Jbeta primers. Profiling relied on immunoSEQ multiplex PCR, and the TCRdb table lists in-frame clones only, not all of them. The sample lists 110,000 to 150,000 clones; 60% to 80% were seen once. The source material was PBMCs. The source is a male donor in good health and CMV-seronegative.

The chain recombines TRBV7-2 with TRBJ2-7, with 7 bases matching TRBD1. CDR1 SGHTA and CDR2 FQGNSA come from the germline V gene. With 4 bases clipped from V and 1 base from J, the junction kept 4 bases outside the gene matches. The CDR3 length is 14 residues. The CDR3 DNA follows: TGTGCCAGCAGCTCGCCGACAGGGTCCTACGAGCAGTACTTC. This sequence encodes CASSSPTGSYEQYF.

The rearrangement links TRBV27 to TRBJ2-1; TRBD2 matches 8 bases. The CDR3 loop spans 15 amino acids. Germline V CDR1 and CDR2: MNHEY, SMNVEV (reference sequence). Unmatched junction bases numbered 13, after V lost 8 bases and J lost 7 bases. DNA of the CDR3: TGTGCCAGCCAAAGGCAGCGGGCTAGCGGGAATGAGCAGTTCTTC. As protein: CASQRQRASGNEQFF.

The CDR3 region is CASSLLTGIQETQYF. The CDR3 bases are TGTGCCAGCAGCCTCCTGACGGGGATTCAAGAGACCCAGTACTTC. This chain uses TRBV5-6 with TRBJ2-5, with D possibly being TRBD2 (5 bases). The CDR3 is 15 residues long. CDR1 SGHDT and CDR2 YYEEEE come from the germline V gene. Trimming removed 4 bases from V and 2 bases from J, with 15 bases in between.

CDR3 sequence: CASSGGQGFLYGYTF. The CDR3 DNA sequence: TGTGCCAGCAGTGGCGGACAGGGCTTCCTTTATGGCTACACCTTC. This chain uses TRBV6-5 with TRBJ1-2; 8 bases are a match to TRBD1. This CDR3 is 15 amino acids long. V lost 5 bases, J lost 5 bases, and 10 bases stayed unmatched. CDR1 and CDR2 from the germline V gene are MNHEY and SVGAGI.

The chain joins TRBV30 to TRBJ1-1, with D unresolved. The CDR3 totals 12 residues. CDR1 and CDR2 from the germline V gene are GTSNPN and SVGIG (reference sequence). Deletions cut 2 bases from V and 3 bases from J, with 7 bases between. As DNA, the CDR3 is TGTGCCTGGAGTAACAGCTACACTGAAGCTTTCTTT. Protein: CAWSNSYTEAFF. Filled out from reference TRBV30 and TRBJ1-1, the complete variable domain reads SQTIHQWPATLVQPVGSPLSLECTVEGTSNPNLYWYRQAAGRGLQLLFYSVGIGQISSEVPQNLSASRPQDRQFILSSKKLLLSDSGFYLCAWSNSYTEAFFGQGTRLTVV.

The chain links TRBV10-3 to TRBJ2-1; 13 bases fit TRBD2. Germline V CDR1 and CDR2: ENHRY, SYGVKD. Trimming took 6 bases from V and 6 from J; bases not matched to a gene: 2. The CDR3 has 14 residues. CDR3 DNA: TGTGCCATCAGCACTAGCGGGGGGGCCAATGAGCAGTTCTTC. Translated: CAISTSGGANEQFF.

This chain links TRBV6-5 with TRBJ2-7, with 9 positions matching TRBD1. The CDR3 length is 15 residues. From germline, CDR1 is MNHEY and CDR2 SVGAGI. V lost 5 bases, J lost 2 bases, and 7 bases stayed unmatched. The CDR3 DNA sequence: TGTGCCAGCAGTACCCCCGGGACAGGGACCTACGAGCAGTACTTC. Its translation: CASSTPGTGTYEQYF.

The gene calls are TRBV19 and TRBJ2-1, with D possibly matching TRBD1 (5 bases). V was shortened by 3 bases and J by 12 bases, with 12 bases between the two germline ends. There are 12 residues in the CDR3. CDR1 and CDR2 from the germline V gene are LNHDA and SQIVND (reference sequence). The CDR3 loop reads CASSMQGTGQFF. DNA for the CDR3: TGTGCCAGTAGTATGCAGGGAACGGGGCAGTTCTTC.

The chain joins TRBV6-1 to TRBJ2-7; the match to TRBD1 covers 10 bases. This CDR3 has 15 amino acids. Germline values: CDR1 MNHNS, CDR2 SASEGT. The junction had 11 bases not matched to a gene; V was cut back by 7 bases and J by 5 bases. CDR3 in amino acids: CASTSGGQGSNEQYF. The CDR3 DNA reads TGTGCCAGCACAAGTGGGGGACAGGGGTCCAACGAGCAGTACTTC.